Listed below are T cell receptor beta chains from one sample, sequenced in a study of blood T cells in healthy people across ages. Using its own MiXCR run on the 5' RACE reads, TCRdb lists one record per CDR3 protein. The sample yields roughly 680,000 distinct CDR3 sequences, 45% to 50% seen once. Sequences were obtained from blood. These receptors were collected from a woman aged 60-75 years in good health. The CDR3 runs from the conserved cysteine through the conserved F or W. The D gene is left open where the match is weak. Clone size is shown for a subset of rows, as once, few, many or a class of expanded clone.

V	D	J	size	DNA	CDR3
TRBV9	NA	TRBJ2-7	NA	TGTGCCAGCAGCGCCCGGGGGTCGGGGGGCTCCGAGCAGTACTTC	CASSARGSGGSEQYF
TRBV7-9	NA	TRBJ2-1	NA	TGTGCCAGCAGCAAGAGCGAGAGCTCCTACAATGAGCAGTTCTTC	CASSKSESSYNEQFF
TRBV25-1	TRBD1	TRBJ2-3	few	TGTGCCAGCAGTGGACAGGGGGCAAATACGCAGTATTTT	CASSGQGANTQYF
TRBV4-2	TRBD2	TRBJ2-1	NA	TGTGCCAGCAGCCAAGGGTCTGCGGGAGTGGCCTACAATGAGCAGTTCTTC	CASSQGSAGVAYNEQFF
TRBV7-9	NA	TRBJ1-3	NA	TGTGCCAGCAGCTTAGCTTTCCAGGCTCACAAAATCTCTGGAAACACCATATATTTT	CASSLAFQAHKISGNTIYF
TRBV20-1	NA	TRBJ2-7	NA	TGCAGTGCTAGTGCCAGGAGCACCCCTTCCTACGAGCAGTACTTC	CSASARSTPSYEQYF
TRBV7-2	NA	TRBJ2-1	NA	TGTGCCAGCAGCTTAGAGGGATGGAATGAGCAGTTCTTC	CASSLEGWNEQFF
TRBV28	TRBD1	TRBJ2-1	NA	TGTGCCAGCAGGCGGACAGGGGGGTTGTACAATGAGCAGTTCTTC	CASRRTGGLYNEQFF
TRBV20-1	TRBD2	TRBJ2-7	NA	TGCAGTGCTTCTAGCGGGAAGGACGAGCAGTACTTC	CSASSGKDEQYF
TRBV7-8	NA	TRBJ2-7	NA	TGTGCCAGCAGCCAACACCCCCTGGGCTACGAGCAGTACTTC	CASSQHPLGYEQYF
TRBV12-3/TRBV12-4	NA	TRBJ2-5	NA	TGTGCCAGCGGGGATAGCAGTGGAGAGACCCAGTACTTC	CASGDSSGETQYF
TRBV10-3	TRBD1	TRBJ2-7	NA	TGTGCCATCACGGACAGGGCTAGAGGGGACGAGCAGTACTTC	CAITDRARGDEQYF
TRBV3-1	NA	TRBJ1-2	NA	TGTGCCAGCAGCCAAGTGGTGGCCTCGGGGGGTGGCTACACCTTC	CASSQVVASGGGYTF
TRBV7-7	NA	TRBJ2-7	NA	TGTGCCAGCAGCGATCTTCAGGGAAAACTAAACAATGAGCAGTACTTC	CASSDLQGKLNNEQYF
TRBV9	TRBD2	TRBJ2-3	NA	TGTGCCAGCATGAGCGGGAGCTTCACAGATACGCAGTATTTT	CASMSGSFTDTQYF
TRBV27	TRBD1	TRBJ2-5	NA	TGTGCCAGCAGTTTATACCACCCCGGGACAGCTGGGGAGACCCAGTACTTC	CASSLYHPGTAGETQYF
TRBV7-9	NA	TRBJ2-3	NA	TGTGCCAGCAGCTTAGCGGGAGATTGGACTAGCACAGATACGCAGTATTTT	CASSLAGDWTSTDTQYF
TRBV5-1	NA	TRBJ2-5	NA	TGCGCCAGCAGCTTGAGTCAGGGGCGGGAGACCCAGTACTTC	CASSLSQGRETQYF
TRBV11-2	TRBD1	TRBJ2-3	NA	TGTGCCAGCAGCCGAGACAGGGCGCCAGATACGCAGTATTTT	CASSRDRAPDTQYF
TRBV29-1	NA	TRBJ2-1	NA	TGCAGCGTTTTCCCCCGTGAAGGTGGGGATCTTCATTCCTACAATGAGCAGTTCTTC	CSVFPREGGDLHSYNEQFF
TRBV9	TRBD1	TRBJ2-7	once	TGTGCCAGCAGCTTTACCGGGACAGGGGGCTCCTACGAGCAGTACTTC	CASSFTGTGGSYEQYF
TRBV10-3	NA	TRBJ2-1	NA	TGTGCCATCAGTCTAGATGGGGGTTACAATGAGCAGTTCTTC	CAISLDGGYNEQFF
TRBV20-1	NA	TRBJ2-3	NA	TGCAGTGCTAGAGCCGGCAGGAGCGGTAGCACAGATACGCAGTATTTT	CSARAGRSGSTDTQYF
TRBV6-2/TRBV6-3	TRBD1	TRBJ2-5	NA	TGTGCCAGCAGGACTGAGAGGACAGGGGGAAAAGAGACCCAGTACTTC	CASRTERTGGKETQYF
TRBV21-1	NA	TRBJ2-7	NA	TGTGCCAGCGGCCCACTTTCGGGACAGGGGATGTACGAGCAGTACTTC	CASGPLSGQGMYEQYF
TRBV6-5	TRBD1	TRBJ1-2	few	TGTGCCAGCAGTGCGGGACAGGGGGTCTATGGCTACACCTTC	CASSAGQGVYGYTF
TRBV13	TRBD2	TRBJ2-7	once	TGTGCCAGCAGCCTTACCGGACTAGCCCCCAATGAGCAGTACTTC	CASSLTGLAPNEQYF
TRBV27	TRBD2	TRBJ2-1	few	TGTGCCAGCAGTTTAGTTGGCGGGAGAGGCCACGAGCAGTTCTTC	CASSLVGGRGHEQFF
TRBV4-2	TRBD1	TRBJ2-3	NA	TGTGCCAGCAGCCAAGAAACAGGGGTCTTCGCAGATACGCAGTATTTT	CASSQETGVFADTQYF
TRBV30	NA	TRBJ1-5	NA	TGTGCCTCGGGGGCTGGCAATCAGCCCCAGCATTTT	CASGAGNQPQHF
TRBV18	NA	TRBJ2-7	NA	TGTGCCAGCTCACCAATTACAGGGAGGATAGGCGAGCAGTACTTC	CASSPITGRIGEQYF
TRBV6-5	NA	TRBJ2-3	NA	TGTGCCCGCAGTAGGGGGAGGGCCCCAGATACGCAGTATTTT	CARSRGRAPDTQYF
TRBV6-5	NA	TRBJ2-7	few	TGTGCCAGCAGTTACGCCGGACACCAATCGGGCTACGAGCAGTACTTC	CASSYAGHQSGYEQYF
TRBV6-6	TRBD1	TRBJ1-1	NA	TGTGCCAGCTGCCCAGGGGGCTTGAACACTGAAGCTTTCTTT	CASCPGGLNTEAFF
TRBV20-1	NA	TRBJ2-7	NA	TGCAGTGCTGTAGCTTTCGCCTACAATGAGCAGTACTTC	CSAVAFAYNEQYF
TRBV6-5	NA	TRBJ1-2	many	TGTGCCAGCAGACCCTACAGGGTGGGTCGAGGCTACACCTTC	CASRPYRVGRGYTF
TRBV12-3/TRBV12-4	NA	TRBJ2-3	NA	TGTGCCAGCACCATGGCAGCCACAGATACGCAGTATTTT	CASTMAATDTQYF
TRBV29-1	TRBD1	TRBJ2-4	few	TGCAGCGTTGTAGTAGGGGGCCTCAAAAACATTCAGTACTTC	CSVVVGGLKNIQYF
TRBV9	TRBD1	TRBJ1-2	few	TGTGCCAGCAGCGACCACAGGGGCACCCTCTATGGCTACACCTTC	CASSDHRGTLYGYTF
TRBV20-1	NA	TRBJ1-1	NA	TGCAGTGCGAGCCAGACAGTAAACACTGAAGCTTTCTTT	CSASQTVNTEAFF
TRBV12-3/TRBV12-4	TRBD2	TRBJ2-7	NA	TGTGCCAGCAGGGTAGCGGGAGGGCGCCTTAACGAGCAGTACTTC	CASRVAGGRLNEQYF
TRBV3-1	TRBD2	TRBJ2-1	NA	TGTGCCAGCAGCCAATTAGGACTAGCGGCTGAGCAGTTCTTC	CASSQLGLAAEQFF
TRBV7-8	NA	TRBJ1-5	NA	TGTGCCAGCAGCCCGCTGGGGGGGACCAGCAATCAGCCCCAGCATTTT	CASSPLGGTSNQPQHF